The present TCR beta chain was sequenced within a study of T-cell memory formation after mild COVID-19. Across the study: TCR clusters were mostly confined to one donor each. Study-wide findings and caveats: Nothing confirmed that second-wave clones peaking on day 37 were specific for SARS-CoV-2. Of the contracting clones, CD4+ ones lay mainly in CM and EM, and CD8+ ones in EMRA. Cross-reactive memory seemingly joined, as some responding clones were found in pre-infection memory.

By sample fraction, this clonotype is medium-sized (0.01 to 0.1%). Its specificity is not known. TCRdb used MiXCR to reprocess the 5' RACE reads, holding one entry per CDR3 protein. The sample includes 58,000 or so distinct CDR3 sequences, 25% to 30% of them seen just once. V shed 7 bases and J 9 bases; nucleotides not matched to a gene: 10. The CDR3 totals 15 residues. This TCR was sampled from a young man who had mild COVID-19 (a few samples of this study predate the infection). Cell type and time point are not known. The sample taken for sequencing was PBMCs or a T cell subset sorted from them (not recorded which). The rearrangement joins TRBV12-3 or TRBV12-4 to TRBJ2-1, with TRBD2 identical over 12 bases. DNA for the CDR3: TGTGCCAGCACCCGGGCTAGCGGGGGGGCCGGTGAGCAGTTCTTC. Residues: CASTRASGGAGEQFF.